A selection of T cell receptor beta chains follows, all from one sample in a study of blood T cell repertoires in COVID-19. Using immunoSEQ multiplex PCR, the repertoire was profiled, and TCRdb retains in-frame clones only, with some absent. Altogether under 45,000 clones are present, approximately 88% being singletons, with the ten largest covering roughly 1.3%. The material sequenced was peripheral blood. The receptors originated from a woman aged 35 to 49 with acute or convalescent COVID-19. CDR3s include the opening cysteine and the closing phenylalanine or tryptophan. D genes are given only for firm matches. Expanded clones get a size class; other rows say once, few or many, or leave the size out.

d_gene | j_gene | v_gene | abundance | CDR3nt | CDR3aa
TRBD1 | TRBJ1-6 | TRBV7-9 | NA | TGTGCCAGCAGCCCCGGGACAGGGGATTATTCACCCCTCCACTTT | CASSPGTGDYSPLHF
NA | TRBJ1-2 | TRBV27 | NA | TGTGCCAGCAGTTCGCCGACAGGACCTAACTATGGCTACACCTTC | CASSSPTGPNYGYTF
TRBD1 | TRBJ1-3 | TRBV11-2 | NA | TGTGCCAGCAGGGATAGGGACAGAAGACCGGACACCATATATTTT | CASRDRDRRPDTIYF
TRBD1 | TRBJ2-7 | TRBV25-1 | NA | TGTGCCAGCAGTGGCGACAGGGGCTACTACGAGCAGTACTTC | CASSGDRGYYEQYF
NA | TRBJ2-7 | TRBV21-1 | NA | TGTGCCAGCAGCAAAGGAACAGGGTACGAGCAGTACTTC | CASSKGTGYEQYF
TRBD1 | TRBJ1-1 | TRBV11-2 | NA | TGTGCCAGCAGCTTAGATCGGACAGGGAGAAGGACTGAAGCTTTCTTT | CASSLDRTGRRTEAFF
TRBD2 | TRBJ2-1 | TRBV28 | NA | TGTGCCAGCAGGGAGACCGGGACTAACAATGAGCAGTTCTTC | CASRETGTNNEQFF
NA | TRBJ2-2 | TRBV7-2 | NA | TGTGCCAGCAGCCCGAGGAACACCGGGGAGCTGTTTTTT | CASSPRNTGELFF
NA | TRBJ1-2 | TRBV30 | few | TGTGCCTGGAGCGACTTCGGAGATGGCTACACCTTC | CAWSDFGDGYTF
TRBD1 | TRBJ2-4 | TRBV5-5 | once | TGTGCCAGCAGCTTGACGGGACAGGTTCTAGCCAAAAACATTCAGTACTTC | CASSLTGQVLAKNIQYF
TRBD1 | TRBJ1-1 | TRBV19 | NA | TGTGCCAGTACCTTCGGGACAGGGAACACTGAAGCTTTCTTT | CASTFGTGNTEAFF
NA | TRBJ2-5 | TRBV30 | NA | TGTGCCTGGAGTAAGGGAGGAGAGACCCAGTACTTC | CAWSKGGETQYF
TRBD1 | TRBJ1-4 | TRBV15 | NA | TGTGCCACCAGCCCCGGGAGGGGGCGGGAAAAACTGTTTTTT | CATSPGRGREKLFF
TRBD1 | TRBJ1-4 | TRBV30 | NA | TGTGCCTGGAGCGGACAGGGTAGGAATGAAAAACTGTTTTTT | CAWSGQGRNEKLFF
NA | TRBJ2-2 | TRBV15 | NA | TGTGCCACCTCGACAGGATTCCTGACCGGGGAGCTGTTTTTT | CATSTGFLTGELFF
NA | TRBJ2-1 | TRBV6-5 | NA | TGTGCCAGCAGTAGCGGTAACTCCTACAATGAGCAGTTCTTC | CASSSGNSYNEQFF
TRBD2 | TRBJ2-1 | TRBV6-5 | NA | TGTGCCAGCAGTTACTCTCTAGCGGGGGGGAATGAGCAGTTCTTC | CASSYSLAGGNEQFF
TRBD2 | TRBJ2-7 | TRBV2 | NA | TGTGCCAGCAGTGGCTTAGGAGTCGCGGGGGAATCATCCTACGAGCAGTACTTC | CASSGLGVAGESSYEQYF
TRBD1 | TRBJ1-6 | TRBV5-1 | NA | TGCGCCAGCAGCTCTTCGACAGGGGGCGGATCACCCCTCCACTTT | CASSSSTGGGSPLHF
TRBD1 | TRBJ1-1 | TRBV11-3 | NA | TGTGCCAGCAGTTCGGACAGGGTCACTGAAGCTTTCTTT | CASSSDRVTEAFF
TRBD1 | TRBJ1-5 | TRBV6-5 | NA | TGTGCCAGCAGGCCTGGGGGACAGGTCAATCAGCCCCAGCATTTT | CASRPGGQVNQPQHF
NA | TRBJ1-1 | TRBV7-3 | NA | TGTGCCAGCAGCCCACTCCCCAGGGCGACGAACACTGAAGCTTTCTTT | CASSPLPRATNTEAFF
NA | TRBJ2-7 | TRBV12-5 | NA | TGTGCTAGTGGTCCCCTCTTCGCGGGAACCTACGAGCAGTACTTC | CASGPLFAGTYEQYF
TRBD2 | TRBJ2-5 | TRBV5-1 | NA | TGCGCCAGCAGCGGGCCGACTAGCGGGGGACAAGAGACCCAGTACTTC | CASSGPTSGGQETQYF
NA | TRBJ2-7 | TRBV7-9 | NA | TGTGCCAGCAGCTTACGGCAGGGGAGCGACGAGCAGTACTTC | CASSLRQGSDEQYF
TRBD1 | TRBJ1-5 | TRBV18 | NA | TGTGCCAGCTCACTCTCGGACAGGGGGATTCAGCCCCAGCATTTT | CASSLSDRGIQPQHF
NA | TRBJ1-1 | TRBV2 | NA | TGTGCCAGCCACCAGGGGTTTGAAGCTTTCTTT | CASHQGFEAFF
NA | TRBJ1-3 | TRBV7-8 | NA | TGTGCCAGCAGCCGGGGGGGAGGAAACACCATATATTTT | CASSRGGGNTIYF
TRBD1 | TRBJ1-3 | TRBV3-1/TRBV3-2 | NA | TGTGCCAGCAGCCTTGGACAGGGAGGTGGAAACACCATATATTTT | CASSLGQGGGNTIYF
NA | TRBJ1-2 | TRBV20-1 | NA | TGCAGTGCTAGTTCTCCCGGTTCGTATGGCTACACCTTC | CSASSPGSYGYTF
NA | TRBJ1-5 | TRBV28 | NA | TGTGCCAGCAGGGTACATAGCAATCAGCCCCAGCATTTT | CASRVHSNQPQHF
TRBD2 | TRBJ2-1 | TRBV3-1/TRBV3-2 | NA | TGTGCCAGCAGCCAAGCCGGGGGGGGCAACAATGAGCAGTTCTTC | CASSQAGGGNNEQFF
NA | TRBJ2-1 | TRBV19 | NA | TGTGCCAGTAGCATTGGAGCGGGCACTAGCTCCTACAATGAGCAGTTCTTC | CASSIGAGTSSYNEQFF
TRBD1 | TRBJ1-2 | TRBV5-1 | NA | TGCGCCAGCAGCTCTGGACAGGGGACGTTTGGCTACACCTTC | CASSSGQGTFGYTF
NA | TRBJ1-6 | TRBV7-2 | NA | TGTGCCAGCAGCGGGGCTCAGTATAATTCACCCCTCCACTTT | CASSGAQYNSPLHF
TRBD2 | TRBJ2-2 | TRBV10-2 | NA | TGCGCCAGCAGCCTGACTAGCGGGAACACCGGGGAGCTGTTTTTT | CASSLTSGNTGELFF
TRBD2 | TRBJ2-1 | TRBV7-8 | NA | TGTGCCAGCAGCCGGGGGGAGGGGCTCAACAATGAGCAGTTCTTC | CASSRGEGLNNEQFF
TRBD1 | TRBJ1-5 | TRBV7-9 | NA | TGTGCCAGCAGCTCGGGACAGCTGGGGTATCAGCCCCAGCATTTT | CASSSGQLGYQPQHF
NA | TRBJ1-3 | TRBV5-4 | NA | TGTGCCAGCAGCGGATCAAAGCAGGGTCGCGGAAACACCATATATTTT | CASSGSKQGRGNTIYF
TRBD1 | TRBJ1-3 | TRBV29-1 | NA | TGCAGCGTTTGGACAGGGTCTGGAAACACCATATATTTT | CSVWTGSGNTIYF
NA | TRBJ2-3 | TRBV6-2/TRBV6-3 | NA | TGTGCCAGCAGTCCCCGACCGGCCGGGTCATCCACAGATACGCAGTATTTT | CASSPRPAGSSTDTQYF
TRBD1 | TRBJ1-2 | TRBV11-2 | NA | TGTGCCAGCAGCTCCCGGGACAGGGTCTATGGCTACACCTTC | CASSSRDRVYGYTF
NA | TRBJ2-3 | TRBV5-4 | NA | TGTGCCAGCAGCTTGACAGGGTATGAAGATACGCAGTATTTT | CASSLTGYEDTQYF
NA | TRBJ1-3 | TRBV5-4 | NA | TGTGCCAGCAGTAACAAGAACTCTGGAAACACCATATATTTT | CASSNKNSGNTIYF
TRBD2 | TRBJ2-3 | TRBV7-3 | NA | TGTGCCAGCAGCCCCCCCGTGGTTAGCGGGAGGGCAGGGGATACGCAGTATTTT | CASSPPVVSGRAGDTQYF
NA | TRBJ1-6 | TRBV15 | NA | TGTGCCACCAGCAGAGAAGGGCGGGGCCGGGGTTCACCCCTCCACTTT | CATSREGRGRGSPLHF
TRBD2 | TRBJ2-3 | TRBV5-1 | NA | TGCGCCAGCAGTACGACGACCTCCACAGGGGCCGGGACTAGCGGGGGGGCTCTAAATACGCAGTATTTT | CASSTTTSTGAGTSGGALNTQYF
NA | TRBJ2-7 | TRBV29-1 | NA | TGCAGCGTTGAGTACAATTACGAGCAGTACTTC | CSVEYNYEQYF